This T cell receptor (beta chain) was obtained from a study of molecular identifiers for immune sequencing clone quantification (dated by TCRdb to 2016 to 2019). Notes on the research overall: For a replicate experiment, RNA from approximately 20,000 or 100,000 naive CD8 T cells was divided into five aliquots, and four of the five aliquots were sequenced. This methods study used CD8 T cells to benchmark TCR RNA copy counting and molecular-identifier clustering-based TCR repertoire sequencing (MIDCIRS).

Overall study outcomes, separate from this receptor: When barcode sub-clustering was not used, chimeric consensus sequences inflated TCR diversity, with chimeras reaching as high as 47%. Spiked-in Jurkat TCR RNA equivalent to a single cell was reported to be detectable even among 850,000 to 1,000,000 naive CD8 T cells. Modeling gave around 3 recovered TCR RNA copies per cell versus roughly 10 by digital PCR, implying roughly 28% capture efficiency. Highly expanded clone sizes could be underestimated because identical TCR molecules may share a barcode. The naive libraries included spiked-in Jurkat TCR RNA (over nine copies' worth), and this RNA is not part of the donor repertoire. In CMV-specific effector cells, clones with more than 20 RNA copies contained over 98% of molecules, whereas in naive cells such clones contained under 1% of molecules.

Libraries of naive CD8 T cells were built from anywhere between about 17,000 and 1,000,000 sorted cells, with 10%, 30% or 50% of the purified RNA used. Naive CD8 T cells were FACS-sorted as CD8+CD4-CCR7+CD45RA+ on a BD FACSAria II into RLT Plus buffer. To test detection sensitivity, Jurkat RNA equal to approximately ten TCR copies was added to samples of about 19,000-1,100,000 naive CD8 T cells. Enrichment of CD8 T cells was done with RosetteSep CD8+ T Cell Enrichment Cocktail plus Ficoll-Paque, and ACK red cell lysis came afterward. Library preparation employed PCR. Data came from a NextSeq 500. Preparation of bulk TCR libraries followed a previously described approach, with the TCR primers listed in Table S5. Purification of total RNA was performed with the Qiagen AllPrep DNA/RNA kit. Reads from multiple sequencing runs of the same library were pooled before analysis. The study's processing was this. Reads were retained only if the reads had an exact TCR constant sequence, and the retained reads were trimmed to 150 nt and grouped according to their 12-nt molecular barcodes. Within each barcode group, reads were sub-clustered at a 15% Levenshtein threshold, and quality-weighted consensus sequences were built per RNA molecule. Non-functional sequences were removed, as were lower-count sequences one edit away from another. Based on a fit of two negative binomial distributions, barcode sub-clusters having less than 20% of the maximum read count were discarded. TCRdb handled the public reads itself, with Q25 trimming in fastp and clone calling in MiXCR, and kept productive beta chains. Entries that share a CDR3 protein sequence are merged under the most common genes and DNA. In this record, the V and J calls reflect TCRdb's handling and not the investigators' own analysis. The sample profile shows about half a million distinct CDR3 sequences; less than 30% of them were found once. Of the sample, over 0.6% falls within the top ten clones.

Trimming accounts for 2 bases at V and 5 bases at J, while the number of junction bases matched to no gene is 9. CDR1 is given as LNHNV and CDR2 as YYDKDF, both from the germline V gene (reference sequence). Including the terminal cysteine and phenylalanine, the CDR3 comprises 16 residues. Only CDR3 DNA is held: 48 bases, read in frame from base 1. This clonotype was observed a few times. This clone's antigen is unknown. No base qualities exist here, and no much larger clone lies one base off it. The V and J genes are TRBV15 and TRBJ2-1, with 7 bases matching TRBD2. Sequences were obtained from naive CD8+ T cells from blood, with Jurkat cell RNA spiked in. Sample cell subset or site, as interpreted from the label and publication: FACS-sorted CD8+CD4-CCR7+CD45RA+ naive T cells. The origin of this receptor is a human donor in good health. Some libraries in this study had Jurkat cell RNA spiked in. The DNA is TGTGCCACCAGCAGACCCACCGGACTAGGAGACAATGAGCAGTTCTTC. Its protein product is CATSRPTGLGDNEQFF.